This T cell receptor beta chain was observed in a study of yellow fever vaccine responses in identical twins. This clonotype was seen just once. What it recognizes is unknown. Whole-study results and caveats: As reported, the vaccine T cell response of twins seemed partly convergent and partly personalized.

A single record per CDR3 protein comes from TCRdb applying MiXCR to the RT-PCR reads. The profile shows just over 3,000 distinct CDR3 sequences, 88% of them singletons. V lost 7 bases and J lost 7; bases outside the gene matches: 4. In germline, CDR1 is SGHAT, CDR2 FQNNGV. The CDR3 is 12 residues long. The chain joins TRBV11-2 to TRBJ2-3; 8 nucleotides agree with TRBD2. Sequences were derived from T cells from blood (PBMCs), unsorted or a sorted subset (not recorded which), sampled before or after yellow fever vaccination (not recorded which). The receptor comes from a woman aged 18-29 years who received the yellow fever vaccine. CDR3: CASTSGGYTQYF. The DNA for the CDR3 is TGTGCCAGCACCAGCGGGGGATATACGCAGTATTTT.